This record covers a single TCR beta chain. This table comes from immunoSEQ multiplex PCR, and its TCRdb copy is limited to in-frame clones, with some not included. The sample contains approximately 46,000 clones, approximately 95% of which appear only once. The sample originates from a study of human thymus T cells. The CDR3 is made up of 14 amino acids. V lost 3 bases, J lost 8 bases, and 8 bases stayed unmatched. Germline V gene data show CDR1 as KGHSH and CDR2 as LQKENI. The chain recombines TRBV18 with TRBJ1-2; 8 positions agree with TRBD1. The specimen was blood. The sequence was obtained from a girl under three years old with a congenital heart defect but otherwise immunologically healthy. The chain's CDR3 is CASSPRTGIDGYTF. CDR3 nucleotides: TGTGCCAGCTCACCTCGGACAGGGATTGACGGCTACACCTTC.